Listed below are T cell receptor beta chains from one sample, sequenced in a study of T cells in Graves' hyperthyroidism and ophthalmopathy. TCRdb ran MiXCR on the multiplex PCR reads and lists one entry per CDR3 protein. The sample holds about 510,000 distinct CDR3 sequences, 11% to 15% seen once. Material: blood. These receptors all come from a woman in her thirties or forties with Graves' hyperthyroidism. The CDR3 runs from the conserved cysteine through the conserved F or W. Each record gives: V gene, J gene, D gene, clone size, CDR3 DNA, CDR3 protein. A D gene is named only where the DNA matches it firmly. Only some rows state a clone size, as once, few, many or a class for expanded clones.

>TRBV14|TRBJ2-5|TRBD1|.
TGTGCCAGCAGCCCCAGCCGGGACAGACGACCGAAGGAGACCCAGTACTTC
CASSPSRDRRPKETQYF
>TRBV11-1|TRBJ2-5|TRBD2|many
TGTGCCAGCAGCTTAGAACTAGCGACCATACAAGAGACCCAGTACTTC
CASSLELATIQETQYF
>TRBV6-1|TRBJ1-5|.|many
TGTGCCAGCAGTGAAGCGAGAGTCAATCAGCCCCAGCATTTT
CASSEARVNQPQHF
>TRBV2|TRBJ1-1|.|many
TGTGCCAGCGGAGTTGCGTCGGTTAACACTGAAGCTTTCTTT
CASGVASVNTEAFF
>TRBV9|TRBJ2-1|.|many
TGTGCCAGCAGCGTAGGTTCGAATGAGCAGTTCTTC
CASSVGSNEQFF
>TRBV30|TRBJ2-7|TRBD2|.
TGTGCCTGGGGAAGACTAGCGGGGGCCTACGAGCAGTACTTC
CAWGRLAGAYEQYF
>TRBV12-3/TRBV12-4|TRBJ1-1|.|many
TGTGCCAGCAGTCCCCCGACGGTGAACACTGAAGCTTTCTTT
CASSPPTVNTEAFF
>TRBV6-1|TRBJ2-7|TRBD2|many
TGTGCCAGCAGTCAGTCTAGCGGGAGGGCCTTGTACGAGCAGTACTTC
CASSQSSGRALYEQYF
>TRBV7-2|TRBJ2-5|TRBD2|.
TGTGCCAGCAGCTTAGTAGCGGGAGGGCCCCAAGAGACCCAGTACTTC
CASSLVAGGPQETQYF
>TRBV20-1|TRBJ2-7|TRBD2|many
TGCAGTGCTGCAGGACTAGCGGACTACGAGCAGTACTTC
CSAAGLADYEQYF
>TRBV20-1|TRBJ2-2|.|many
TGCAGTGCTAGAGAGCTAAAGACGAACACCGGGGAGCTGTTTTTT
CSARELKTNTGELFF
>TRBV20-1|TRBJ2-7|.|.
TGCAGTGCTCCCCCCCGGGTGGGGGAGCAGTACTTC
CSAPPRVGEQYF
>TRBV7-9|TRBJ2-1|.|.
TGTGCCAGCAGCTTTCGGGAGTCCACCTACAATGAGCAGTTCTTC
CASSFRESTYNEQFF
>TRBV3-1|TRBJ2-3|TRBD2|many
TGTGCCAGCAGCCAAGATCCAGCGGGAGGTTTTGATACGCAGTATTTT
CASSQDPAGGFDTQYF
>TRBV24-1|TRBJ2-5|TRBD2|.
TGTGCCACCAGTGATTTTTTATCATCGAGCGGGAGTGTTTCAGAGACCCAGTACTTC
CATSDFLSSSGSVSETQYF
>TRBV12-3/TRBV12-4|TRBJ2-2|TRBD2|many
TGTGCCAGCAACAGAGGACTAGCGGGAGGCCCGCCGAACACCGGGGAGCTGTTTTTT
CASNRGLAGGPPNTGELFF
>TRBV20-1|TRBJ2-1|.|many
TGCAGTGCTAGAGTCATCGACGGACTATTACCTAACAATGAGCAGTTCTTC
CSARVIDGLLPNNEQFF
>TRBV7-2|TRBJ2-5|TRBD2|many
TGTGCCAGCAGCTTAGAGGGCAGGACTAGCGGGAGGATCTACCAAGAGACCCAGTACTTC
CASSLEGRTSGRIYQETQYF
>TRBV28|TRBJ2-3|.|.
TGTGCCAGCAGTTTGAGTACGCAGTATTTT
CASSLSTQYF
>TRBV12-3/TRBV12-4|TRBJ1-4|.|many
TGTGCCAGCAGTCCGGACAGACGCGGTAAACTGTTTTTT
CASSPDRRGKLFF
>TRBV3-1|TRBJ2-1|TRBD2|many
TGTGCCAGCAGCCGACTAGCGGGCAATGAGCAGTTCTTC
CASSRLAGNEQFF
>TRBV5-1|TRBJ2-5|TRBD2|few
TGCGCCAGCAGCTTGGGGGGGACTAGCGGGGAAGAGACCCAGTACTTC
CASSLGGTSGEETQYF
>TRBV30|TRBJ2-5|.|many
TGTGCCGGGTCAGTAGGGCTCCGTGAGACCCAGTACTTC
CAGSVGLRETQYF
>TRBV28|TRBJ1-1|TRBD1|many
TGTGCCAGCAGTCCAGGACAGGGGGGTACAACAAGGGTCAACACTGAAGCTTTCTTT
CASSPGQGGTTRVNTEAFF
>TRBV27|TRBJ2-7|TRBD2|many
TGTGCCAGCAGCCCCGGGGTAGCGGGATCTGTCGAGCAGTACTTC
CASSPGVAGSVEQYF
>TRBV12-3/TRBV12-4|TRBJ2-1|TRBD2|many
TGTGCCACCATAGCGGGAGGGCCCCACAATGAGCAGTTCTTC
CATIAGGPHNEQFF
>TRBV6-1|TRBJ2-5|.|many
TGTGCCAGCAACCTGGTGCCCCAAGAGACCCAGTACTTC
CASNLVPQETQYF
>TRBV19|TRBJ2-2|TRBD2|few
TGTGCCAGTAAGAGCGGGAGGCCTCCCGGGGAGCTGTTTTTT
CASKSGRPPGELFF
>TRBV9|TRBJ1-2|.|few
TGTGCCAGCAGCGTAGGGGGGGCCCGAGCAGTACTTAACTATGGCTACACCTTC
CASSVGGARAVLNYGYTF
>TRBV27|TRBJ2-4|TRBD1|many
TGTGCCAGCAGTTTTAAGGGGGCAACCAAAAACATTCAGTACTTC
CASSFKGATKNIQYF
>TRBV27|TRBJ1-4|.|many
TGTGCCAGCAGTTTAAGAAGGGATGAAAAACTGTTTTTT
CASSLRRDEKLFF
>TRBV5-1|TRBJ2-2|.|.
TGCGCCAGCAGCTTGTCTCCACGTTCGAACACCGGGGAGCTGTTTTTT
CASSLSPRSNTGELFF